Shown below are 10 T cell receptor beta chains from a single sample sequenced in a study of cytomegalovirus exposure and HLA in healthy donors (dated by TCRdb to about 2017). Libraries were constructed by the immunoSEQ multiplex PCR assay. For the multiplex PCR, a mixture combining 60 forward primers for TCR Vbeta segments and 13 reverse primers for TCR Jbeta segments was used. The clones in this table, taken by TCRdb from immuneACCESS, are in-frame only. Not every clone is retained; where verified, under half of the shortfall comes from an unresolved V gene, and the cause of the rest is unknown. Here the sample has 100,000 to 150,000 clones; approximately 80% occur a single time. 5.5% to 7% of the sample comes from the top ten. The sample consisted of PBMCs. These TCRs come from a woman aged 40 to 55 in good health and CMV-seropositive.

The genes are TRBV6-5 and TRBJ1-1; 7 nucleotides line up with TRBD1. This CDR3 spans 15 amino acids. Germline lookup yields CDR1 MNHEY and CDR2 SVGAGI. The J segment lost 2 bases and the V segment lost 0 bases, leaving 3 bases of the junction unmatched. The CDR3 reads CASSYSGQENTEAFF. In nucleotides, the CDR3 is TGTGCCAGCAGTTACTCCGGACAGGAAAACACTGAAGCTTTCTTT.

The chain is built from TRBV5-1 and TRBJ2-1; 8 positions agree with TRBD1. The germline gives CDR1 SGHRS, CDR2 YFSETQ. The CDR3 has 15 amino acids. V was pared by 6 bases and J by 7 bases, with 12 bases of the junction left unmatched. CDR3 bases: TGCGCCAGCACCTACTGGGGAACAGGGGGAAATGAGCAGTTCTTC. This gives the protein CASTYWGTGGNEQFF.

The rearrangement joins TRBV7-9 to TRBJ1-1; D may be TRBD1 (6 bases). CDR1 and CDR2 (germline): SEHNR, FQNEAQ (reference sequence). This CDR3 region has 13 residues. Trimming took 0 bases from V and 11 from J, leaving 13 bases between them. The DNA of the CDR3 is TGTGCCAGCAGCTTAGCGACAGGTCGGTTGGCTTTCTTT. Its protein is CASSLATGRLAFF.

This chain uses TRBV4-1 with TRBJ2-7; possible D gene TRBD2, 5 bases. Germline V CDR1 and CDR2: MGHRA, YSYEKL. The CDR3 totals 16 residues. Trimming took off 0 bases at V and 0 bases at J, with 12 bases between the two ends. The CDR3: CASSQEWAGSSYEQYF. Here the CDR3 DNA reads TGCGCCAGCAGCCAAGAATGGGCGGGTAGCTCCTACGAGCAGTACTTC.

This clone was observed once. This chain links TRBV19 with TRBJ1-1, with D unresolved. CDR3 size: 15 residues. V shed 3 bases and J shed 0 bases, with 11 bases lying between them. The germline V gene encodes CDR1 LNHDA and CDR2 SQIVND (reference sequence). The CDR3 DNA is TGTGCCAGTAGTATCCCTTACGGGATGAACACTGAAGCTTTCTTT. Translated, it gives CASSIPYGMNTEAFF. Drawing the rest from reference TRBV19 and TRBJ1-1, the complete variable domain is DGGITQSPKYLFRKEGQNVTLSCEQNLNHDAMYWYRQDPGQGLRLIYYSQIVNDFQKGDIAEGYSVSREKKESFPLTVTSAQKNPTAFYLCASSIPYGMNTEAFFGQGTRLTVV.

The CDR3 nucleotides read TGCGCCAGCAGCTCCCAAAATCCGGGTCAGGAGACCCAGTACTTC. Translated, it gives CASSSQNPGQETQYF. V and J are TRBV5-1 and TRBJ2-5; D is uncertain. Between the trimmed V and J ends, which lost 3 bases and 5 bases, there was a span of 17 bases. Germline assignment: CDR1 SGHRS and CDR2 YFSETQ. CDR3 length: 15 residues.

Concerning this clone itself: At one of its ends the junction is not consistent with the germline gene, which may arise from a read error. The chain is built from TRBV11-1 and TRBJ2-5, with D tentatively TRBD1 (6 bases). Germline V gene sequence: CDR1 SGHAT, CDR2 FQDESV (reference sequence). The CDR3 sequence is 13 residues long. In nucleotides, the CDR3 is TGTGCCAGCAGCGCCGAGGACAGAGAGGCCCAGTACTTC. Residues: CASSAEDREAQYF. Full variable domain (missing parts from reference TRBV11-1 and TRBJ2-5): EAEVAQSPRYKITEKSQAVAFWCDPISGHATLYWYRQILGQGPELLVQFQDESVVDDSQLPKDRFSAERLKGVDSTLKIQPAELGDSAMYLCASSAEDREAQYFGPGTRLLVL.

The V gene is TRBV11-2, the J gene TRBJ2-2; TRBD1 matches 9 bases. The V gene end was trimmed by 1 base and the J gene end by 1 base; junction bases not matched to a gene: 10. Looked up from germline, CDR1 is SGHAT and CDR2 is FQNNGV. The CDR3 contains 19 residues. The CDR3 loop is CASSLVSPLTGGNTGELFF. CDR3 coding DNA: TGTGCCAGCAGCTTAGTCTCACCCTTGACAGGGGGGAACACCGGGGAGCTGTTTTTT.

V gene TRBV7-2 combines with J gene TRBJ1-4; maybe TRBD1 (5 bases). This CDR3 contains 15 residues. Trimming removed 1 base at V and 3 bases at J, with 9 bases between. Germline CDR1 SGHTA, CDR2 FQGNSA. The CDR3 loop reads CASSLEWGANEKLFF. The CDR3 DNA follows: TGTGCCAGCAGCTTAGAGTGGGGGGCTAATGAAAAACTGTTTTTT.

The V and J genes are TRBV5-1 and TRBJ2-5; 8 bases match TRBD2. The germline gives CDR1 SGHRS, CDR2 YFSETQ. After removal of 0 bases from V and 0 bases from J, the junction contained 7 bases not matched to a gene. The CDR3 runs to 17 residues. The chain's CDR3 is CASSLDPGGPDQETQYF. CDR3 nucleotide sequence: TGCGCCAGCAGCTTGGACCCGGGAGGGCCGGACCAAGAGACCCAGTACTTC. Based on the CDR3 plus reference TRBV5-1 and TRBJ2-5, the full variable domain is KAGVTQTPRYLIKTRGQQVTLSCSPISGHRSVSWYQQTPGQGLQFLFEYFSETQRNKGNFPGRFSGRQFSNSRSEMNVSTLELGDSALYLCASSLDPGGPDQETQYFGPGTRLLVL.